This T cell receptor (beta chain) was identified during a study of CD8 T cells in ankylosing spondylitis. Study-wide results and limits: Disease-linked clones were CD8+ and relatively rare in peripheral blood. Clones tied to disease were said to be significantly enriched in matched ankylosing spondylitis synovial fluid. One TCR beta motif, made up of under ten highly homologous variants, appeared characteristic of ankylosing spondylitis blood.

In its sample, this clonotype was seen a few times. Antigen specificity is unknown. TCRdb re-analysed the 5' RACE reads in MiXCR, keeping a single row per CDR3 protein. The repertoire holds 400,000 or so distinct CDR3 sequences, with 25% to 30% as singletons. Trimming stripped 0 bases from V and 6 bases from J, with 15 bases between. This CDR3 spans 14 amino acids. Germline loops: CDR1 DFQATT, CDR2 SNEGSKA (reference sequence). This clonotype was obtained from a male donor with ankylosing spondylitis. The chain carries TRBV20-1 and TRBJ2-7; possibly TRBD2 for D (5 bases). The specimen was blood, either unsorted or a sorted T cell fraction (not recorded which). The DNA of the CDR3 is TGCAGTGCTAGAGATGAACTAGATCGGGCCGAGCAGTACTTC. Its protein product is CSARDELDRAEQYF.